Following are 15 T cell receptor beta chains from one sample sequenced in a study of blood T cells in healthy people across ages. With a J-beta primer mix and a sample-barcoded 5' primer, a second PCR ran roughly 6 to 11 cycles. TCRdb re-derived calls from the 5' RACE reads in MiXCR, one entry per CDR3 protein. The sample includes 800,000 or so distinct CDR3 sequences, around 62% of them seen just once. Specimen: blood. The receptors derive from a man aged 25-40 years in good health.

This clonotype appeared a few times. The chain links TRBV7-9 to TRBJ2-1; D may be TRBD2 (6 bases). Germline V gives CDR1 SEHNR, CDR2 FQNEAQ (reference sequence). V lost 5 bases to trimming and J lost 5 bases, with 16 bases between them. The CDR3 length is 15 residues. Here the CDR3 DNA reads TGTGCCAGCAGCGTCCTGGGGGGTCCGGACAATGAGCAGTTCTTC. It translates to CASSVLGGPDNEQFF. Full variable domain (missing parts from reference TRBV7-9 and TRBJ2-1): DTGVSQNPRHKITKRGQNVTFRCDPISEHNRLYWYRQTLGQGPEFLTYFQNEAQLEKSRLLSDRFSAERPKGSFSTLEIQRTEQGDSAMYLCASSVLGGPDNEQFFGPGTRLTVL.

The chain carries TRBV6-1 and TRBJ2-6; D remains unclear. Germline assignment: CDR1 MNHNS and CDR2 SASEGT. V dropped 2 bases and J dropped 6 bases, with 5 bases sitting between them. The CDR3 runs 13 residues. The CDR3 loop reads CASSETAANVLTF. CDR3 coding DNA: TGTGCCAGCAGTGAAACTGCGGCCAACGTCCTGACTTTC.

The genes are TRBV10-3 and TRBJ1-1; 7 nucleotides match TRBD1. The CDR3 sequence is 12 residues long. From germline, CDR1 is ENHRY and CDR2 SYGVKD. J lost 9 bases, V lost 7 bases, and 8 bases had no gene match. The CDR3 nucleotides are TGTGCCATCACCACCGAACAGGGGCAAGCTTTCTTT. Translating gives CAITTEQGQAFF.

The chain links TRBV6-1 to TRBJ2-7; 9 nucleotides align to TRBD1. V lost 6 bases and J lost 0; bases outside the gene matches: 6. CDR1 is MNHNS and CDR2 is SASEGT in the germline V gene. The CDR3 length is 15 residues. The CDR3 loop is CASRTTGGSSYEQYF. CDR3 nucleotides: TGTGCCAGCAGAACAACAGGGGGCAGCTCCTACGAGCAGTACTTC.

V and J are TRBV5-1 and TRBJ2-3; 10 nucleotides agree with TRBD1. The CDR3 runs to 17 residues. Trimming cost V 4 bases and J 6 bases; bases outside gene matches: 14. Germline V lookup: CDR1 SGHRS, CDR2 YFSETQ. The CDR3 DNA follows: TGCGCCAGCAGCCTATGGGACAGGGGCCGCGGGGTTGATACGCAGTATTTT. It yields the protein CASSLWDRGRGVDTQYF.

This clonotype was seen only a few times. The genes are TRBV9 and TRBJ2-4; D possibly corresponds to TRBD2 (5 bases). The CDR3 is 14 residues long. V was clipped by 0 bases and J by 10 bases, with 14 bases between them. CDR1 is SGDLS and CDR2 is YYNGEE in the germline V gene. The chain's CDR3 is CASSVEDGERIQYF. CDR3 DNA: TGTGCCAGCAGCGTAGAGGACGGGGAGCGGATTCAGTACTTC.

This clonotype was seen a handful of times. The chain employs TRBV7-3 and TRBJ2-7; the D gene is possibly TRBD1 (5 bases). The CDR3 runs 15 residues. Looked up from germline, CDR1 is SGHTA and CDR2 is FQGTGA. V was cut by 2 bases and J by 2 bases, with 13 bases left in between. CDR3 nucleotide sequence: TGTGCCAGCAGCTTAGGGGAAAGGGGCCCCTACGAGCAGTACTTC. This codes for CASSLGERGPYEQYF.

This clonotype was observed a single time. The genes are TRBV28 and TRBJ2-7; TRBD2 matches 7 bases. V was pared by 5 bases and J by 12 bases, with 7 bases of the junction left unmatched. CDR3 size: 11 residues. The germline CDR1 and CDR2 sequences are MDHEN and SYDVKM. The CDR3 protein is CASSASGTVYF. CDR3 bases: TGTGCCAGCAGTGCTAGCGGAACCGTGTACTTC. The complete variable domain, with remaining parts taken from reference TRBV28 and TRBJ2-7, reads DVKVTQSSRYLVKRTGEKVFLECVQDMDHENMFWYRQDPGLGLRLIYFSYDVKMKEKGDIPEGYSVSREKKERFSLILESASTNQTSMYLCASSASGTVYFGPGTRLTVT.

The chain links TRBV9 to TRBJ2-3, with TRBD2 identical over 8 bases. V dropped 3 bases and J dropped 6; count of bases not matched to a gene: 9. The CDR3 contains 15 residues. Germline CDR1 is SGDLS and CDR2 is YYNGEE. The CDR3 is CASSATGGASDTQYF. CDR3 sequence (DNA): TGTGCCAGCAGCGCCACCGGGGGGGCGAGTGATACGCAGTATTTT.

V gene TRBV7-2 combines with J gene TRBJ2-7; 11 bases fit TRBD2. The CDR3 consists of 15 residues. Germline CDR1 and CDR2: SGHTA and FQGNSA. The junction had 6 bases not matched to a gene; V was cut back by 5 bases and J by 3 bases. The CDR3 DNA sequence: TGTGCCAGCAGCGTCACTAGCGGGGGAGTCTACGAGCAGTACTTC. Protein: CASSVTSGGVYEQYF. Full variable domain (missing parts from reference TRBV7-2 and TRBJ2-7): GAGVSQSPSNKVTEKGKDVELRCDPISGHTALYWYRQSLGQGLEFLIYFQGNSAPDKSGLPSDRFSAERTGGSVSTLTIQRTQQEDSAVYLCASSVTSGGVYEQYFGPGTRLTVT.

CDR3 residues: CAISDRREVPDYGYTF. The CDR3 DNA reads as TGTGCCATCAGTGATCGACGTGAGGTTCCAGACTATGGCTACACCTTC. The chain is built from TRBV10-3 and TRBJ1-2; unclear D gene. The germline V gene has CDR1 ENHRY and CDR2 SYGVKD. This CDR3 is 16 amino acids long. The V and J ends lost 3 bases and 3 bases respectively, with 17 bases between them.

This clonotype was recorded a few times. The rearrangement joins TRBV20-1 to TRBJ1-5; D remains unclear. Per the germline V gene, CDR1 is DFQATT and CDR2 is SNEGSKA (reference sequence). Trimming left V 1 base short and J 5 bases short, with 9 bases between. The CDR3 is made up of 13 amino acids. This CDR3 reads CSARAARDQPQHF. CDR3 bases: TGCAGTGCTAGAGCGGCCCGGGATCAGCCCCAGCATTTT.

The chain is built from TRBV20-1 and TRBJ2-7, with D perhaps given as TRBD1 or TRBD2 (5 bases each). CDR3 length: 13 amino acids. Germline V gene sequence: CDR1 DFQATT, CDR2 SNEGSKA (reference sequence). V was clipped by 6 bases and J by 3 bases, with 15 bases between them. CDR3 in amino acids: CSAPGGQGYEQYF. For the CDR3, the DNA is TGCAGTGCCCCTGGCGGGCAGGGCTACGAGCAGTACTTC.

This chain joins TRBV4-3 and TRBJ2-3, with 7 bases fitting TRBD1. The CDR3 sequence is 17 residues long. The germline V gene encodes CDR1 LGHNA and CDR2 YSLEER. The ends lost 0 bases at V and 2 bases at J; junction bases unmatched: 8. CDR3 residues: CASSQDAQGDHTDTQYF. CDR3 in DNA: TGCGCCAGCAGCCAAGATGCGCAGGGGGATCACACAGATACGCAGTATTTT.

This clonotype was detected only a few times. The chain combines TRBV28 with TRBJ1-2; D not certain. V lost 4 bases and J 2 bases, leaving 14 bases between the germline ends. Germline V gives CDR1 MDHEN, CDR2 SYDVKM. The CDR3 has 15 amino acids. The CDR3 here is CASSSYLPGNYGYTF. CDR3 nucleotides: TGTGCCAGCAGTTCATACCTCCCTGGGAACTATGGCTACACCTTC.